This T cell receptor (beta chain) was recorded in a study of molecular identifiers for immune sequencing clone quantification. The wider study: Sequencing covered four of five parts into which replicate RNA from approximately 20,000 or 98,000 naive CD8 cells was split.

Sorting defined naive CD8 T cells as CD8+CD4-CCR7+CD45RA+. The germline gives CDR1 MDHEN, CDR2 SYDVKM. This CDR3 region has 12 residues. With 3 bases removed from V and 2 bases from J, the gap between germline ends came to 4 bases. From the PCR reads, TCRdb called clonotypes with MiXCR, one entry per CDR3 protein. The table includes a few thousand distinct CDR3 sequences, roughly 20% detected once. The sequence was collected from a human donor in good health. Some libraries in this study had Jurkat cell RNA spiked in. Sequencing input: naive CD8+ T cells from blood, with Jurkat cell RNA spiked in. Subset given: FACS-sorted CD8+CD4-CCR7+CD45RA+ naive T cells. The chain is built from TRBV28 and TRBJ2-5; D is unclear. CDR3 region: CASSLLQETQYF. CDR3 nucleotide sequence: TGTGCCAGCAGTTTGTTGCAAGAGACCCAGTACTTC.